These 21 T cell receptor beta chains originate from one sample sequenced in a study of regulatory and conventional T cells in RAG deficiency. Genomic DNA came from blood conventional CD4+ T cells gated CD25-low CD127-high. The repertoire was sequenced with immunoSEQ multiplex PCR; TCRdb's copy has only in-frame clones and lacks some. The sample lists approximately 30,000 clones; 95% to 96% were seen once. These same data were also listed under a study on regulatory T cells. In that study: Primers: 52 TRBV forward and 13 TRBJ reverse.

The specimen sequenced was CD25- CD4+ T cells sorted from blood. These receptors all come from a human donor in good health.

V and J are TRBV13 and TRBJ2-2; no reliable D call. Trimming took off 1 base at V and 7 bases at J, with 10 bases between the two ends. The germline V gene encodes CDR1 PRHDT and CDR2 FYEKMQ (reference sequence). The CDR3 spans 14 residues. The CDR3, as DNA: TGTGCCAGCAGCTTAGTTAGGAGAGGCGGGGAGCTGTTTTTT. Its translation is CASSLVRRGGELFF.

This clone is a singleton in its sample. The CDR3 protein is CASSFVPPRTGSYEQYF. CDR3 DNA sequence: TGTGCCAGCAGCTTTGTACCGCCACGGACAGGGAGCTACGAGCAGTACTTC. The chain employs TRBV7-2 and TRBJ2-7; TRBD1 matches at 8 bases. This CDR3 region has 17 residues. Per the germline V gene, CDR1 is SGHTA and CDR2 is FQGNSA. V was pared by 3 bases and J by 3 bases, with 13 bases of the junction left unmatched. Supplemented by reference TRBV7-2 and TRBJ2-7, the full variable domain reads GAGVSQSPSNKVTEKGKDVELRCDPISGHTALYWYRQSLGQGLEFLIYFQGNSAPDKSGLPSDRFSAERTGGSVSTLTIQRTQQEDSAVYLCASSFVPPRTGSYEQYFGPGTRLTVT.

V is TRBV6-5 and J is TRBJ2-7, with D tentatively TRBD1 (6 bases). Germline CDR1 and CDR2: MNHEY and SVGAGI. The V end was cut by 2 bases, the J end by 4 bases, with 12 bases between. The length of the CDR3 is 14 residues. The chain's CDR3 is CASSYRNDRYEQYF. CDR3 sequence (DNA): TGTGCCAGCAGTTACCGAAACGACAGGTACGAGCAGTACTTC.

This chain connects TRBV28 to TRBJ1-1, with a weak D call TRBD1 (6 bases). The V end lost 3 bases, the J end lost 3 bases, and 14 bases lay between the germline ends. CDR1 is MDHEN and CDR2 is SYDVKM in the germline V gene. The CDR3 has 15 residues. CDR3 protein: CASSLGGQSYTEAFF. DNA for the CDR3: TGTGCCAGCAGTTTGGGGGGGCAGAGTTACACTGAAGCTTTCTTT.

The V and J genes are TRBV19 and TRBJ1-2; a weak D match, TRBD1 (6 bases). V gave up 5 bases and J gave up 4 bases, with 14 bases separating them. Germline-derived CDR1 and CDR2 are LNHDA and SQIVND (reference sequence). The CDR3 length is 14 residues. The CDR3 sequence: CASSQPGHPYGYTF. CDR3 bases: TGTGCCAGTAGTCAACCGGGACATCCCTATGGCTACACCTTC.

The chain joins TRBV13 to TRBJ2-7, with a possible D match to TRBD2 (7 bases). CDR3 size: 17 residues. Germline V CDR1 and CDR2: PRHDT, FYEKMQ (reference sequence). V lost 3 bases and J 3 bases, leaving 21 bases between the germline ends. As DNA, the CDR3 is TGTGCCAGCAGCTTGGGCGGCGGGGGCGGATCTCTCTACGAGCAGTACTTC. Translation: CASSLGGGGGSLYEQYF.

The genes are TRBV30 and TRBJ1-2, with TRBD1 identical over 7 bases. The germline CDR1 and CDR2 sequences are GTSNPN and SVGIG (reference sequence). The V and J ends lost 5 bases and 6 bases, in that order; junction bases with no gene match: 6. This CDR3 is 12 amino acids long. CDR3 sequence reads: CAWGPGGHGYTF. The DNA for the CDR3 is TGTGCCTGGGGACCAGGGGGGCATGGCTACACCTTC.

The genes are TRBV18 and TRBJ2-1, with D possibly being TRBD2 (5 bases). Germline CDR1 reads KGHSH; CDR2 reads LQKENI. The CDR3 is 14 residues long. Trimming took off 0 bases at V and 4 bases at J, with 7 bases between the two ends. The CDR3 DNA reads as TGTGCCAGCTCACCACCCGGGGTGTACAATGAGCAGTTCTTC. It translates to CASSPPGVYNEQFF.

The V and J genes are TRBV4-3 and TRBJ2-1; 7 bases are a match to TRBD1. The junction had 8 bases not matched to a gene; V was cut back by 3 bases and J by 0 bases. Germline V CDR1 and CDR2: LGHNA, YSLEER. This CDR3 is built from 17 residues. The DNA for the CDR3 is TGCGCCAGCAGCCACCGAAGGGGACAGAGCTCCTACAATGAGCAGTTCTTC. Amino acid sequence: CASSHRRGQSSYNEQFF.

The CDR3: CASSAEDFPGVTQYF. CDR3 DNA sequence: TGTGCCAGCAGTGCAGAGGACTTCCCGGGGGTGACCCAGTACTTC. The chain is built from TRBV2 and TRBJ2-5; D might be TRBD2 (6 bases). CDR3 length equals 15 residues. Germline loops: CDR1 SNHLY, CDR2 FYNNEI. The V and J ends lost 4 bases and 7 bases respectively, with 19 bases between them.

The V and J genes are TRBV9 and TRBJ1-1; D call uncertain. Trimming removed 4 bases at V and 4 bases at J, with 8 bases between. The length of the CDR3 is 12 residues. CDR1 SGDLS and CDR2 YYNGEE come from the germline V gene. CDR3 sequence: CASSLSLTEAFF. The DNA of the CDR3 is TGTGCCAGCAGCCTAAGCCTCACTGAAGCTTTCTTT.

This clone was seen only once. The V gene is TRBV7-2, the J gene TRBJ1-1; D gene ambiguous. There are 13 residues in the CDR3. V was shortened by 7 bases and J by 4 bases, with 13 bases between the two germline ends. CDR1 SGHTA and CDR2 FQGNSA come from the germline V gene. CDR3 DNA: TGTGCCAGCACCCGAGGACGGGGCACTGAAGCTTTCTTT. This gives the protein CASTRGRGTEAFF.

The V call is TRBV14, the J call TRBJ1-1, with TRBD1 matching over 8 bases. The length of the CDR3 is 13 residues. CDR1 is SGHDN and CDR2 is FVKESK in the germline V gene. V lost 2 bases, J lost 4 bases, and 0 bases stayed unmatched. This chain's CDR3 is CASSQTGGTEAFF. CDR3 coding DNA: TGTGCCAGCAGCCAAACAGGGGGCACTGAAGCTTTCTTT.

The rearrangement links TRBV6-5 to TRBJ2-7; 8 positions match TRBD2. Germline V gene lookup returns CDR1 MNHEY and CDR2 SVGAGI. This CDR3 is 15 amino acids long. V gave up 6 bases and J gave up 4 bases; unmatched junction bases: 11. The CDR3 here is CASSRRRTSSYEQYF. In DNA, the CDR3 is TGTGCCAGCAGCCGTAGACGGACTAGCTCATACGAGCAGTACTTC.

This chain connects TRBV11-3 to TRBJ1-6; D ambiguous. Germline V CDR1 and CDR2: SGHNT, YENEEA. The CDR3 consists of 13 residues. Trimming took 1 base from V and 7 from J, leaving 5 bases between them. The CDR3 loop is CASSLVQNSPLHF. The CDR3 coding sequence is TGTGCCAGCAGCTTAGTGCAGAATTCACCCCTCCACTTT.

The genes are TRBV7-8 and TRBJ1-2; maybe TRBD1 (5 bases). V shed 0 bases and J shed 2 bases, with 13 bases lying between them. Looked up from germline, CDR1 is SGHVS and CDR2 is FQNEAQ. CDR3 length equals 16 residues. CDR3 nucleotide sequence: TGTGCCAGCAGCTTAGCGCTCGGGAGGACAAACTATGGCTACACCTTC. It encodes CASSLALGRTNYGYTF.

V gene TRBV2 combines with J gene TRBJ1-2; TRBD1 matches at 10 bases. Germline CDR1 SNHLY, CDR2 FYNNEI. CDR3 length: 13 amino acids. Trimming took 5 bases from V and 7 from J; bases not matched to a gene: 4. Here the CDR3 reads CASSRQGASGYTF. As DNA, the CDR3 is TGTGCCAGCAGTCGACAGGGGGCTAGTGGCTACACCTTC.

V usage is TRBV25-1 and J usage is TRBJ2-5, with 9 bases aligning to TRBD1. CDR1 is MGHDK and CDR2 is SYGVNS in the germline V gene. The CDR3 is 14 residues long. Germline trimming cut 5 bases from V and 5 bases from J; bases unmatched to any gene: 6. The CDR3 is CASSPIDRGETQYF. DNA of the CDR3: TGTGCCAGCAGTCCCATTGACAGGGGGGAGACCCAGTACTTC.

The CDR3 DNA is TGTGCCAACTGGCCTAAGAACCCGGCGACAGGGGCCCCCCTAGACGGGGAGCTGTTTTTT. Translating gives CANWPKNPATGAPLDGELFF. The chain links TRBV21-1 to TRBJ2-2; no check of the table's D call, TRBD1, against the DNA was made. TRBV21-1 corresponds to a pseudogene. The CDR3 contains 20 residues.

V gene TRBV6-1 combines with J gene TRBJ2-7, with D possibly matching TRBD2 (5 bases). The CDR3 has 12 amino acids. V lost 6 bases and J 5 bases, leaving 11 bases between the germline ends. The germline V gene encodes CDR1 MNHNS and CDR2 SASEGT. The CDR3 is CASRLTADEQYF. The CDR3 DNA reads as TGTGCCAGCAGACTCACAGCGGACGAGCAGTACTTC.

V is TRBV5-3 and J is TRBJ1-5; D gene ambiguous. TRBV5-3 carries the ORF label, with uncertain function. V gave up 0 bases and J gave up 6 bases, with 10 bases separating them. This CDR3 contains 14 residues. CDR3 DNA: TGTGCCAGAAGCTTGGCCGAAGTGGCTCAGCCCCAGCATTTT. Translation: CARSLAEVAQPQHF.